This is a list of T cell receptor beta chains from one sample in a study of metastatic and nonmetastatic thyroid tumors. TCRdb re-called the PCR reads through MiXCR. The profile covers some 17,000 clones, with roughly 26% appearing a single time and approximately 11% taken by the ten largest. The specimen sequenced was blood. The origin of the receptors is a male donor with papillary thyroid cancer or a benign thyroid nodule (not recorded which). Some clones in this sample may be carry-over from other donors' samples. CDR3s include the opening cysteine and the closing phenylalanine or tryptophan. Fields, in order: J gene, D gene, clone size, V gene, CDR3 protein, CDR3 DNA. The D gene is left open where the match is weak. The listing skips clone size in some rows; elsewhere it reads once, few, many or a size class.

J: TRBJ2-1; D: NA; size: many; V: TRBV5-6; CDR3: CASSLGLQDEQFF; DNA: TGTGCCAGCAGCTTGGGACTCCAAGACGAGCAGTTCTTC
J: TRBJ2-3; D: NA; size: many; V: TRBV4-2; CDR3: CASSPIPGRTDTQYF; DNA: TGTGCCAGCAGCCCCATCCCGGGTCGGACAGATACGCAGTATTTT
J: TRBJ2-7; D: TRBD2; size: many; V: TRBV20-1; CDR3: CSATLLAGGYEQYF; DNA: TGCAGTGCTACCTTACTAGCGGGAGGTTACGAGCAGTACTTC
J: TRBJ2-1; D: NA; size: many; V: TRBV7-3; CDR3: CASSSGPNNEQFF; DNA: TGTGCCAGCAGCTCTGGACCCAACAATGAGCAGTTCTTC
J: TRBJ1-1; D: NA; size: medium-sized; V: TRBV6-5; CDR3: CASSYSVISGGTNTEAFF; DNA: TGTGCCAGCAGTTACTCAGTTATAAGTGGGGGGACGAACACTGAAGCTTTCTTT
J: TRBJ1-1; D: NA; size: many; V: TRBV5-1; CDR3: CASKSLHISEAFF; DNA: TGCGCCAGCAAGAGCCTGCACATCTCTGAAGCTTTCTTT
J: TRBJ2-1; D: TRBD1; size: many; V: TRBV24-1; CDR3: CATRGTADGEQFF; DNA: TGTGCCACCAGGGGGACAGCTGACGGTGAGCAGTTCTTC
J: TRBJ1-2; D: TRBD1; size: many; V: TRBV4-1; CDR3: CASSQQTGVYYGYTF; DNA: TGCGCCAGCAGCCAGCAAACAGGGGTTTACTATGGCTACACCTTC
J: TRBJ1-1; D: NA; size: many; V: TRBV5-1; CDR3: CASSVSNTEAFF; DNA: TGCGCCAGCAGCGTCTCGAACACTGAAGCTTTCTTT
J: TRBJ1-1; D: NA; size: many; V: TRBV25-1; CDR3: CASRIGVSTEAFF; DNA: TGTGCCAGCAGGATCGGGGTTAGCACTGAAGCTTTCTTT
J: TRBJ2-3; D: TRBD2; size: NA; V: TRBV20-1; CDR3: CSARDGLAGATDTQYF; DNA: TGCAGTGCTAGAGACGGACTAGCGGGGGCGACAGATACGCAGTATTTT
J: TRBJ2-1; D: TRBD2; size: medium-sized; V: TRBV9; CDR3: CASSVVASGIFYNEQFF; DNA: TGTGCCAGCAGCGTAGTTGCTAGCGGGATATTTTATAATGAGCAGTTCTTC
J: TRBJ2-7; D: NA; size: many; V: TRBV20-1; CDR3: CSAEGGYDEQYF; DNA: TGCAGTGCCGAAGGGGGGTACGACGAGCAGTACTTC
J: TRBJ1-1; D: NA; size: many; V: TRBV4-1; CDR3: CASSQGVGGSEAFF; DNA: TGCGCCAGCAGCCAAGGTGTGGGGGGCTCTGAAGCTTTCTTT
J: TRBJ2-3; D: TRBD2; size: many; V: TRBV19; CDR3: CASSIGGRGGIDTQYF; DNA: TGTGCCAGTAGTATAGGAGGGCGGGGGGGCATAGATACGCAGTATTTT
J: TRBJ1-5; D: TRBD1; size: medium-sized; V: TRBV28; CDR3: CASSLGRGRGPVSNQPQHF; DNA: TGTGCCAGCAGTTTGGGGAGGGGCAGGGGGCCAGTTAGCAATCAGCCCCAGCATTTT
J: TRBJ2-7; D: NA; size: few; V: TRBV20-1; CDR3: CSARLESSYEQYF; DNA: TGCAGTGCCAGACTAGAGAGCTCCTACGAGCAGTACTTC
J: TRBJ2-3; D: NA; size: many; V: TRBV9; CDR3: CASSVGARPDTQYF; DNA: TGTGCCAGCAGCGTAGGGGCTAGACCAGATACGCAGTATTTT
J: TRBJ2-2; D: TRBD2; size: NA; V: TRBV13; CDR3: CASSLGLAGALGGELFF; DNA: TGTGCCAGCAGCTTGGGACTAGCGGGGGCCTTAGGCGGGGAGCTGTTTTTT
J: TRBJ2-5; D: NA; size: NA; V: TRBV15; CDR3: CATSYNLIRGRVETQYF; DNA: TGTGCCACCAGCTACAACCTTATCAGAGGGCGGGTGGAGACCCAGTACTTC
J: TRBJ2-3; D: NA; size: few; V: TRBV27; CDR3: CASSLRLITDTQYF; DNA: TGTGCCAGCAGCCTGAGACTTATCACAGATACGCAGTATTTT
J: TRBJ2-7; D: NA; size: NA; V: TRBV30; CDR3: CAWRWGLGYEQYF; DNA: TGTGCCTGGAGATGGGGGTTAGGCTACGAGCAGTACTTC
J: TRBJ1-5; D: NA; size: NA; V: TRBV30; CDR3: CAWSVRRGKPQHF; DNA: TGTGCCTGGAGTGTGCGCAGGGGCAAGCCCCAGCATTTT
J: TRBJ2-1; D: NA; size: NA; V: TRBV20-1; CDR3: CSADSGTSSYNEQFF; DNA: TGCAGTGCGGACAGCGGGACAAGCTCCTACAATGAGCAGTTCTTC
J: TRBJ2-7; D: NA; size: medium-sized; V: TRBV11-3; CDR3: CASVTGPDSYEQYF; DNA: TGTGCCAGCGTTACTGGACCAGACAGCTACGAGCAGTACTTC
J: TRBJ1-1; D: TRBD1; size: many; V: TRBV24-1; CDR3: CATNPQGQAFYLTTEAFF; DNA: TGTGCCACCAATCCCCAGGGACAGGCTTTTTATTTGACGACTGAAGCTTTCTTT
J: TRBJ1-1; D: TRBD1; size: medium-sized; V: TRBV20-1; CDR3: CSARVTPGQGVGTEAFF; DNA: TGCAGTGCTAGAGTGACCCCGGGACAGGGCGTGGGCACTGAAGCTTTCTTT
J: TRBJ2-1; D: TRBD2; size: NA; V: TRBV5-1; CDR3: CASSLGRLAGGNNEQFF; DNA: TGCGCCAGCAGCTTGGGACGACTAGCGGGAGGGAACAATGAGCAGTTCTTC
J: TRBJ1-1; D: NA; size: medium-sized; V: TRBV20-1; CDR3: CSASRLEAFF; DNA: TGCAGTGCTAGTAGGCTTGAAGCTTTCTTT
J: TRBJ2-2; D: NA; size: many; V: TRBV3-1; CDR3: CASSRLGSRNTGELFF; DNA: TGTGCCAGCAGCCGACTCGGGTCCCGGAACACCGGGGAGCTGTTTTTT
J: TRBJ1-4; D: TRBD1; size: many; V: TRBV20-1; CDR3: CSARDLGQGAGIMFF; DNA: TGCAGTGCTAGAGATCTGGGACAGGGGGCAGGCATAATGTTTTTT
J: TRBJ2-3; D: NA; size: few; V: TRBV25-1; CDR3: CASGYSTYTDTQYF; DNA: TGTGCCAGCGGCTACAGCACATACACAGATACGCAGTATTTT
J: TRBJ2-1; D: NA; size: few; V: TRBV6-1; CDR3: CSSRSLAGDYNEQFF; DNA: TGTTCCAGCAGATCTCTAGCTGGGGATTACAATGAGCAGTTCTTC
J: TRBJ2-5; D: NA; size: few; V: TRBV2; CDR3: CAIRPDSQETQYF; DNA: TGTGCCATCCGACCGGACAGCCAAGAGACCCAGTACTTT
J: TRBJ2-7; D: NA; size: NA; V: TRBV6-1; CDR3: CASSNTGYRDYEQYF; DNA: TGTGCCAGCAGCAATACAGGTTATAGGGACTACGAGCAGTACTTC
J: TRBJ2-5; D: NA; size: NA; V: TRBV7-8; CDR3: CASSDRPRGQDTQYF; DNA: TGCGCCAGCAGCGATCGTCCTCGTGGCCAAGATACCCAGTACTTC
J: TRBJ1-4; D: NA; size: many; V: TRBV5-1; CDR3: CASSLRGGDEKLFF; DNA: TGCGCCAGCAGCTTGAGGGGTGGAGATGAAAAACTGTTTTTT
J: TRBJ2-5; D: TRBD2; size: many; V: TRBV27; CDR3: CASSRGGEETQYF; DNA: TGTGCCAGCAGTCGTGGGGGGGAAGAGACCCAGTACTTC
J: TRBJ1-4; D: NA; size: many; V: TRBV5-1; CDR3: CASATGSREKLFF; DNA: TGCGCCAGCGCTACAGGTAGCCGTGAAAAACTGTTTTTT
J: TRBJ2-5; D: NA; size: many; V: TRBV3-1; CDR3: CASSQEALETQYF; DNA: TGTGCCAGCAGCCAAGAAGCGTTAGAGACCCAGTACTTC
J: TRBJ2-2; D: NA; size: many; V: TRBV14; CDR3: CASSQQGGGTGELFF; DNA: TGTGCCAGCAGCCAACAGGGCGGTGGCACCGGGGAGCTGTTTTTT
J: TRBJ2-3; D: TRBD2; size: many; V: TRBV19; CDR3: CASTKPPGLAGAGSTDTQYF; DNA: TGTGCCAGTACCAAGCCGCCGGGACTAGCGGGAGCAGGTTCCACAGATACGCAGTATTTT
J: TRBJ2-1; D: TRBD1; size: many; V: TRBV5-1; CDR3: CASSSTGGLYNEQFF; DNA: TGCGCCAGCAGCTCGACAGGGGGACTCTACAATGAGCAGTTCTTC
J: TRBJ1-5; D: NA; size: NA; V: TRBV7-2; CDR3: CASSLGTESSGGQHF; DNA: TGTGCCAGCAGCCTAGGGACGGAATCTTCTGGTGGCCAGCATTTT
J: TRBJ2-7; D: TRBD2; size: NA; V: TRBV4-2; CDR3: CASSLRLGTSSYEQYF; DNA: TGTGCCAGCAGCCTAAGATTGGGGACTAGCTCCTACGAGCAGTACTTC
J: TRBJ2-5; D: TRBD2; size: many; V: TRBV18; CDR3: CASSPGEGQETQYF; DNA: TGTGCCAGCTCACCAGGGGAGGGTCAAGAGACCCAGTACTTC
J: TRBJ1-5; D: NA; size: once; V: TRBV7-9; CDR3: CASSLNSLNQPQHF; DNA: TGTGCCAGCAGCTTAAACAGCCTTAATCAGCCCCAGCATTTT
J: TRBJ1-2; D: NA; size: many; V: TRBV20-1; CDR3: CSARWTGYTF; DNA: TGCAGTGCGAGGTGGACTGGCTACACCTTC
J: TRBJ2-1; D: TRBD1; size: NA; V: TRBV24-1; CDR3: CATSDVNTGGGYNEQFF; DNA: TGTGCCACCAGTGATGTAAACACAGGGGGCGGGTACAATGAGCAGTTCTTC
J: TRBJ2-7; D: TRBD2; size: many; V: TRBV27; CDR3: CASSGQTSAYEQYF; DNA: TGTGCCAGCAGTGGGCAGACTAGCGCCTACGAGCAGTACTTC
J: TRBJ2-5; D: TRBD1; size: many; V: TRBV2; CDR3: CASSVSGTANQETQYF; DNA: TGTGCCAGCAGTGTATCCGGGACAGCCAACCAAGAGACCCAGTACTTC
J: TRBJ2-1; D: TRBD2; size: many; V: TRBV12-3/TRBV12-4; CDR3: CASRTRTSGDNEQFF; DNA: TGTGCCAGCAGAACCCGGACTAGCGGGGACAATGAGCAGTTCTTC
J: TRBJ2-2; D: TRBD2; size: many; V: TRBV20-1; CDR3: CSARDQTSGGRSAGELFF; DNA: TGCAGTGCTAGAGATCAGACTAGCGGGGGGAGGTCGGCCGGGGAGCTGTTTTTT
J: TRBJ1-3; D: NA; size: medium-sized; V: TRBV6-1; CDR3: CASSSGPRLSSGNTIYF; DNA: TGTGCCAGCAGTTCCGGGCCGAGGCTAAGTTCTGGAAACACCATATATTTT
J: TRBJ2-2; D: TRBD1; size: NA; V: TRBV7-3; CDR3: CASSPDRDTGELFF; DNA: TGTGCCAGCAGCCCCGACAGGGACACCGGGGAGCTGTTTTTT
J: TRBJ2-2; D: NA; size: NA; V: TRBV20-1; CDR3: CSAMIGGGELFF; DNA: TGCAGTGCTATGATTGGTGGCGGGGAGCTGTTTTTT
J: TRBJ2-7; D: TRBD2; size: NA; V: TRBV4-1; CDR3: CASSERERGYEQYF; DNA: TGCGCCAGCAGCGAGCGGGAAAGGGGTTACGAGCAGTACTTC
J: TRBJ2-1; D: NA; size: many; V: TRBV20-1; CDR3: CSAGKTGSSYNEQFF; DNA: TGCAGTGCGGGGAAGACCGGGAGCTCCTACAATGAGCAGTTCTTC
J: TRBJ1-4; D: NA; size: NA; V: TRBV5-1; CDR3: CASSPEAQTNEKLFF; DNA: TGCGCCAGCAGTCCCGAAGCTCAAACTAATGAAAAACTGTTTTTT